This T cell receptor (beta chain) stems from a study of neurological immune-mediated disorders. By proportion, this clonotype is medium-sized (0.01 to 0.1%). Libraries used 2 million unsorted PBMCs kept frozen in RNAlater. Synthesis of cDNA was accomplished via 5'RACE employing 10-nucleotide random UMIs. Sequencing of 15-18 subjects in each run yielded over 170 million TCR-beta sequences. TCRdb re-analysed the 5' RACE reads in MiXCR, keeping a single row per CDR3 protein. The repertoire has about 27,000 distinct CDR3 sequences, approximately 3.2% of them found once; the top ten carry 6% to 8%. V shed 0 bases, J shed 5 bases, and the junction held 5 bases outside the gene matches. Germline CDR1 reads SGHKS; CDR2 reads YYEKEE (reference sequence). The CDR3 covers 15 residues.

Sequencing was performed on PBMCs. This receptor was taken from a woman aged 25 to 39 with multiple sclerosis. The rearrangement uses TRBV5-5 and TRBJ1-5; 7 nucleotides match TRBD1. CDR3 in amino acids: CASSLGRDSYQPQHF. The CDR3 region has the DNA TGTGCCAGCAGCTTGGGGCGGGACAGCTATCAGCCCCAGCATTTT.